This TCR beta chain was retrieved from a study of cytomegalovirus exposure and HLA in healthy donors. Study outcomes and limitations: The authors considered a cluster of highly shared sequence variants likely to be a sequencing artifact. The authors reported that TCR beta sequences could predict HLA-A and HLA-B alleles. These predictions were accurate for most subjects in the first cohort. Some V segments, including TRBV6-2 and TRBV6-3, were excluded as indistinguishable.

The PCR ran on 60 Vbeta and 13 Jbeta primers. Data came from immunoSEQ multiplex PCR; TCRdb stores just in-frame clones and leaves some out. The repertoire holds some 78,000 clones, 55% to 85% seen once, with roughly 11% in the top ten. The ends were cut back, 3 bases at V and 6 bases at J, with 11 bases in the middle. Looked up from germline, CDR1 is MNHEY and CDR2 is SVGAGI. The CDR3 runs 13 residues. A word on this clone: Its antigen is still unknown.

Sequenced input: PBMCs. This TCR came from a woman aged 40 to 50 in good health and CMV-seropositive. V gene TRBV6-5 combines with J gene TRBJ2-5; weak D call: TRBD1 (5 bases). The CDR3: CASSYSREKTQYF. Here the CDR3 DNA reads TGTGCCAGCAGTTATAGCAGGGAAAAGACCCAGTACTTC.